This T cell receptor (beta chain) stems from a study of T cell responses to AZD1222 COVID-19 vaccine. As regards this clone: Its antigen is unidentified.

The CDR3 covers 14 residues. Trimming left V 1 base short and J 5 bases short, with 11 bases between. Germline CDR1 MNHNS, CDR2 SASEGT. Sequencing was performed with immunoSEQ multiplex PCR; in TCRdb, only in-frame clones are kept and a portion is missing. The sample has 120,000 or so clones; 90% are singletons. Study-level points and caveats: Only a handful of AZD1222 recipients, roughly 6 in all, had baseline seropositivity. The donor group comprised mostly white British people and more females; the analysis possibly underestimated clonal diversity.

The rearrangement links TRBV6-1 to TRBJ2-5, with D uncertain. The sequencing here drew on peripheral blood, taken on day 0 of MenACWY control vaccination. The receptor was derived from an adult in good health. For the CDR3, the DNA is TGTGCCAGCAGTGAAGGTGGGCAGGTTGAGACCCAGTACTTC. It encodes CASSEGGQVETQYF.